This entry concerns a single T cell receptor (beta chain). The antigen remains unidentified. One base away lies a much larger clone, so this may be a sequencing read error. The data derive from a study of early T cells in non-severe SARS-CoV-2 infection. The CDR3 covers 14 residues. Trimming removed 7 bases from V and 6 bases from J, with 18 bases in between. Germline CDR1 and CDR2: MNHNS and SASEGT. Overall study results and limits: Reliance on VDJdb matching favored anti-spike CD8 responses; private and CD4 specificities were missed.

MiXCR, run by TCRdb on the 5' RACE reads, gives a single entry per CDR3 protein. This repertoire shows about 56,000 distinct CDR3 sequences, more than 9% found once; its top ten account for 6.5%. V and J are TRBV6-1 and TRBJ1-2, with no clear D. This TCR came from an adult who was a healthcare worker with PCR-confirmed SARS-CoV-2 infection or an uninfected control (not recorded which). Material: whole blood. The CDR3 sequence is CASKKTTSLNGYTF. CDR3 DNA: TGTGCCAGCAAGAAGACCACCTCATTAAATGGCTACACCTTC.